These T cell receptor beta chains were read from a single sample in a study of CD8 T cells in ankylosing spondylitis. TCRdb reprocessed the 5' RACE reads with MiXCR, giving one entry per CDR3 protein. The repertoire has 450,000 to 550,000 distinct CDR3 sequences, about 5.4% of them found once; the top ten carry roughly 3.3%. The sequenced sample consisted of blood, either unsorted or a sorted T cell fraction (not recorded which). These TCRs come from a male donor with ankylosing spondylitis. The CDR3 runs from the conserved cysteine through the conserved F or W. The order of the fields is V gene, CDR3 length, D gene, clone size, J gene, CDR3 protein, CDR3 DNA. D genes are given only for firm matches. The size of a clone is reported for some rows only, either as once, few or many, or as a class for expanded clones.

v_call: TRBV9
cdr3_length: 18
d_call: TRBD2
clone_size: many
j_call: TRBJ2-1
cdr3_aa: CASSLPPSGGNPYNEQFF
cdr3_nt: TGTGCCAGCAGCCTCCCGCCTAGCGGGGGAAACCCATACAATGAGCAGTTCTTC

v_call: TRBV7-9
cdr3_length: 14
d_call: TRBD1
clone_size: many
j_call: TRBJ1-1
cdr3_aa: CASSSITGDTEAFF
cdr3_nt: TGTGCCAGCAGCTCTATTACAGGGGACACTGAAGCTTTCTTT

v_call: TRBV7-2
cdr3_length: 13
d_call: TRBD2
clone_size: many
j_call: TRBJ2-7
cdr3_aa: CASSLETSGPQYF
cdr3_nt: TGTGCCAGCAGCTTAGAGACTAGCGGGCCACAGTACTTC

v_call: TRBV20-1
cdr3_length: 14
d_call: NA
clone_size: many
j_call: TRBJ2-6
cdr3_aa: CSASLAGGANVLTF
cdr3_nt: TGCAGTGCTAGTTTGGCTGGGGGGGCCAACGTCCTGACTTTC

v_call: TRBV20-1
cdr3_length: 14
d_call: TRBD2
clone_size: many
j_call: TRBJ2-7
cdr3_aa: CSVPASGRPEEQYF
cdr3_nt: TGCAGTGTTCCCGCCAGCGGGAGACCAGAAGAGCAGTACTTC

v_call: TRBV20-1
cdr3_length: 14
d_call: TRBD1
clone_size: NA
j_call: TRBJ2-1
cdr3_aa: CSARSKTGGHEQFF
cdr3_nt: TGCAGTGCTAGATCGAAAACAGGGGGCCATGAGCAGTTCTTC

v_call: TRBV7-2
cdr3_length: 15
d_call: TRBD2
clone_size: many
j_call: TRBJ2-5
cdr3_aa: CASSFSGGAGETQYF
cdr3_nt: TGTGCCAGCAGCTTTAGCGGGGGGGCCGGAGAGACCCAGTACTTC

v_call: TRBV7-2
cdr3_length: 14
d_call: TRBD1
clone_size: many
j_call: TRBJ1-1
cdr3_aa: CASSLMGQDTEAFF
cdr3_nt: TGTGCCAGCAGCTTAATGGGACAGGACACTGAAGCTTTCTTT

v_call: TRBV7-8
cdr3_length: 15
d_call: NA
clone_size: few
j_call: TRBJ2-1
cdr3_aa: CASSFGLRPGDEQFF
cdr3_nt: TGTGCCAGCAGCTTCGGCCTCCGACCAGGTGATGAGCAGTTCTTC

v_call: TRBV28
cdr3_length: 14
d_call: TRBD1
clone_size: many
j_call: TRBJ1-6
cdr3_aa: CASHGEGGDSPLHF
cdr3_nt: TGTGCCAGCCATGGGGAAGGGGGCGACTCACCCCTCCACTTT

v_call: TRBV7-2
cdr3_length: 15
d_call: NA
clone_size: few
j_call: TRBJ2-1
cdr3_aa: CASSLTNRAAGEQFF
cdr3_nt: TGTGCCAGCAGCTTAACGAACCGGGCCGCGGGTGAGCAGTTCTTC

v_call: TRBV29-1
cdr3_length: 13
d_call: NA
clone_size: many
j_call: TRBJ1-1
cdr3_aa: CSGIQGGNTEAFF
cdr3_nt: TGCAGCGGCATACAGGGAGGGAACACTGAAGCTTTCTTT

v_call: TRBV6-2/TRBV6-3
cdr3_length: 15
d_call: NA
clone_size: NA
j_call: TRBJ2-1
cdr3_aa: CASSRRWLSYNEQFF
cdr3_nt: TGTGCCAGCAGCCGAAGGTGGCTCTCCTACAATGAGCAGTTCTTC

v_call: TRBV9
cdr3_length: 13
d_call: NA
clone_size: many
j_call: TRBJ1-1
cdr3_aa: CASSRSGASEAFF
cdr3_nt: TGTGCCAGCAGCCGTTCTGGGGCCTCTGAAGCTTTCTTT

v_call: TRBV7-6
cdr3_length: 15
d_call: TRBD1
clone_size: NA
j_call: TRBJ2-5
cdr3_aa: CASSSRQGSWETQYF
cdr3_nt: TGTGCCAGCAGCAGCCGACAGGGTTCTTGGGAGACCCAGTACTTC

v_call: TRBV29-1
cdr3_length: 14
d_call: TRBD2
clone_size: many
j_call: TRBJ2-5
cdr3_aa: CSVDQRRGAETQYF
cdr3_nt: TGCAGCGTTGATCAGAGGCGGGGGGCGGAGACCCAGTACTTC

v_call: TRBV27
cdr3_length: 14
d_call: TRBD1
clone_size: many
j_call: TRBJ2-7
cdr3_aa: CASSPRPGGYEQYF
cdr3_nt: TGTGCCAGCAGTCCACGGCCAGGGGGTTACGAGCAGTACTTC

v_call: TRBV29-1
cdr3_length: 11
d_call: NA
clone_size: many
j_call: TRBJ1-2
cdr3_aa: CSVGENYGYTF
cdr3_nt: TGCAGCGTTGGTGAGAACTATGGCTACACCTTC

v_call: TRBV5-1
cdr3_length: 14
d_call: NA
clone_size: few
j_call: TRBJ1-1
cdr3_aa: CASSLAPQGAEAFF
cdr3_nt: TGCGCCAGCAGCTTGGCACCCCAGGGCGCTGAAGCTTTCTTT

v_call: TRBV4-3
cdr3_length: 13
d_call: NA
clone_size: many
j_call: TRBJ2-7
cdr3_aa: CASSQGLAYEQYF
cdr3_nt: TGCGCCAGCAGCCAAGGGTTGGCCTACGAGCAGTACTTC

v_call: TRBV7-9
cdr3_length: 15
d_call: TRBD1
clone_size: many
j_call: TRBJ2-7
cdr3_aa: CASSAWTGSSYEQYF
cdr3_nt: TGTGCCAGCAGCGCGTGGACAGGGTCATCCTACGAGCAGTACTTC

v_call: TRBV20-1
cdr3_length: 17
d_call: TRBD1
clone_size: many
j_call: TRBJ1-1
cdr3_aa: CSARDRGQGGPKTEAFF
cdr3_nt: TGCAGTGCTAGAGATCGTGGACAGGGCGGCCCCAAGACTGAAGCTTTCTTT

v_call: TRBV12-3/TRBV12-4
cdr3_length: 19
d_call: TRBD2
clone_size: NA
j_call: TRBJ2-1
cdr3_aa: CTCSSTTSGRSYSYNEQFF
cdr3_nt: TGTACCTGCAGTTCGACGACTAGCGGGAGGTCTTACTCCTACAATGAGCAGTTCTTC

v_call: TRBV20-1
cdr3_length: 10
d_call: NA
clone_size: NA
j_call: TRBJ2-1
cdr3_aa: CSARDYGQFF
cdr3_nt: TGCAGTGCTAGAGATTATGGGCAGTTCTTC

v_call: TRBV20-1
cdr3_length: 13
d_call: NA
clone_size: many
j_call: TRBJ1-1
cdr3_aa: CSARSSRGSGAFF
cdr3_nt: TGCAGTGCTAGGTCTAGCAGGGGATCGGGGGCTTTCTTT

v_call: TRBV21-1
cdr3_length: 16
d_call: NA
clone_size: few
j_call: TRBJ1-2
cdr3_aa: CASSNPISTSGWGYTF
cdr3_nt: TGTGCCAGCAGCAATCCTATTAGTACTTCAGGTTGGGGCTACACCTTC

v_call: TRBV2
cdr3_length: 15
d_call: TRBD1
clone_size: few
j_call: TRBJ2-2
cdr3_aa: CASSVDRGNAGELFF
cdr3_nt: TGTGCCAGCAGTGTCGACAGGGGAAACGCCGGGGAGCTGTTTTTT

v_call: TRBV28
cdr3_length: 14
d_call: NA
clone_size: many
j_call: TRBJ2-7
cdr3_aa: CASSLWGASYEQYF
cdr3_nt: TGTGCCAGCAGTTTATGGGGGGCCTCCTACGAGCAGTACTTC

v_call: TRBV12-3/TRBV12-4
cdr3_length: 12
d_call: NA
clone_size: many
j_call: TRBJ1-1
cdr3_aa: CASSRPGVKAFF
cdr3_nt: TGTGCCAGCAGCCGCCCGGGGGTAAAAGCTTTCTTT

v_call: TRBV4-1
cdr3_length: 15
d_call: TRBD1
clone_size: many
j_call: TRBJ2-4
cdr3_aa: CASSREGQGVNIQYF
cdr3_nt: TGCGCCAGCAGCCGGGAGGGACAGGGAGTCAACATTCAGTACTTC

v_call: TRBV20-1
cdr3_length: 18
d_call: TRBD2
clone_size: many
j_call: TRBJ2-1
cdr3_aa: CSARPGGASGREGNEQFF
cdr3_nt: TGCAGTGCTAGACCCGGAGGGGCTAGCGGGAGGGAAGGCAATGAGCAGTTCTTC

v_call: TRBV7-6
cdr3_length: 14
d_call: NA
clone_size: few
j_call: TRBJ1-6
cdr3_aa: CASSLQGFNSPLHF
cdr3_nt: TGTGCCAGCAGCTTACAGGGCTTTAATTCACCCCTCCACTTT

v_call: TRBV20-1
cdr3_length: 16
d_call: TRBD2
clone_size: many
j_call: TRBJ2-1
cdr3_aa: CSARVPGLARDNEQFF
cdr3_nt: TGCAGTGCTAGAGTTCCGGGACTAGCGAGAGACAATGAGCAGTTCTTC

v_call: TRBV15
cdr3_length: 15
d_call: TRBD1
clone_size: many
j_call: TRBJ1-5
cdr3_aa: CATTTGVSRNQPQHF
cdr3_nt: TGTGCCACCACTACAGGGGTGAGCCGCAATCAGCCCCAGCATTTT

v_call: TRBV4-3
cdr3_length: 15
d_call: TRBD2
clone_size: many
j_call: TRBJ2-5
cdr3_aa: CASSQLSGTQETQYF
cdr3_nt: TGCGCCAGCAGCCAACTTAGCGGGACCCAAGAGACCCAGTACTTC

v_call: TRBV6-2/TRBV6-3
cdr3_length: 13
d_call: NA
clone_size: many
j_call: TRBJ1-1
cdr3_aa: CASTNRENTEAFF
cdr3_nt: TGTGCCAGCACCAATCGAGAGAACACTGAAGCTTTCTTT

v_call: TRBV28
cdr3_length: 14
d_call: TRBD1
clone_size: many
j_call: TRBJ2-1
cdr3_aa: CASSPGTGYNEQFF
cdr3_nt: TGTGCCAGCAGTCCAGGGACAGGATACAATGAGCAGTTCTTC

v_call: TRBV2
cdr3_length: 15
d_call: NA
clone_size: NA
j_call: TRBJ2-7
cdr3_aa: CASSARPLEFYEQYF
cdr3_nt: TGTGCCAGCAGTGCGAGACCACTGGAGTTTTACGAGCAGTACTTC

v_call: TRBV11-2
cdr3_length: 13
d_call: TRBD1
clone_size: many
j_call: TRBJ2-7
cdr3_aa: CASSFGTGYEQYF
cdr3_nt: TGTGCCAGCAGCTTTGGGACAGGCTACGAGCAGTACTTC

v_call: TRBV11-2
cdr3_length: 17
d_call: NA
clone_size: many
j_call: TRBJ2-2
cdr3_aa: CASSLLGAGTNTGELFF
cdr3_nt: TGTGCCAGCAGCTTACTTGGGGCAGGCACGAACACCGGGGAGCTGTTTTTT

v_call: TRBV6-1
cdr3_length: 15
d_call: NA
clone_size: many
j_call: TRBJ1-1
cdr3_aa: CASSPQVVSNTEAFF
cdr3_nt: TGTGCCAGCAGCCCCCAGGTAGTCTCAAACACTGAAGCTTTCTTT

v_call: TRBV12-3/TRBV12-4
cdr3_length: 11
d_call: TRBD2
clone_size: many
j_call: TRBJ2-1
cdr3_aa: CASSLGGGMLF
cdr3_nt: TGTGCCAGCAGCCTTGGGGGGGGAATGCTCTTC

v_call: TRBV7-9
cdr3_length: 14
d_call: NA
clone_size: many
j_call: TRBJ2-7
cdr3_aa: CASSLVSDSYEQYF
cdr3_nt: TGTGCCAGCAGCTTAGTGTCAGACTCCTACGAGCAGTACTTC

v_call: TRBV29-1
cdr3_length: 14
d_call: NA
clone_size: many
j_call: TRBJ2-3
cdr3_aa: CSVEGWESTDTQYF
cdr3_nt: TGCAGCGTTGAAGGCTGGGAATCCACAGATACGCAGTATTTT

v_call: TRBV13
cdr3_length: 16
d_call: NA
clone_size: few
j_call: TRBJ2-2
cdr3_aa: CASSRPDWERPGELFF
cdr3_nt: TGTGCCAGCAGCCGCCCCGACTGGGAACGACCCGGGGAGCTGTTTTTT

v_call: TRBV27
cdr3_length: 14
d_call: NA
clone_size: many
j_call: TRBJ2-7
cdr3_aa: CASSLSRISYEQYF
cdr3_nt: TGTGCCAGCAGTCTGTCTCGTATATCCTACGAGCAGTACTTC

v_call: TRBV20-1
cdr3_length: 16
d_call: NA
clone_size: NA
j_call: TRBJ2-1
cdr3_aa: CSARDWGELAYNEQFF
cdr3_nt: TGCAGTGCTAGAGATTGGGGTGAACTGGCCTACAATGAGCAGTTCTTC

v_call: TRBV5-1
cdr3_length: 14
d_call: TRBD1
clone_size: many
j_call: TRBJ2-7
cdr3_aa: CASSLEGAPYEQYF
cdr3_nt: TGCGCCAGCAGCTTGGAGGGGGCCCCCTACGAGCAGTACTTC

v_call: TRBV6-1
cdr3_length: 13
d_call: NA
clone_size: NA
j_call: TRBJ2-3
cdr3_aa: CASSPKYTDTQYF
cdr3_nt: TGTGCCAGCAGCCCAAAGTACACAGATACGCAGTATTTT

v_call: TRBV27
cdr3_length: 15
d_call: TRBD1
clone_size: many
j_call: TRBJ2-7
cdr3_aa: CASSATGTGGSEQYF
cdr3_nt: TGTGCCAGCAGTGCAACCGGGACAGGGGGGTCCGAGCAGTACTTC

v_call: TRBV5-1
cdr3_length: 12
d_call: NA
clone_size: many
j_call: TRBJ1-1
cdr3_aa: CASMIRGSEAFF
cdr3_nt: TGCGCCAGCATGATCCGGGGCTCTGAAGCTTTCTTT

v_call: TRBV5-1
cdr3_length: 14
d_call: NA
clone_size: many
j_call: TRBJ2-5
cdr3_aa: CASSVLRVEETQYF
cdr3_nt: TGCGCCAGCAGCGTCCTCAGGGTGGAAGAGACCCAGTACTTC

v_call: TRBV6-2/TRBV6-3
cdr3_length: 12
d_call: NA
clone_size: many
j_call: TRBJ2-1
cdr3_aa: CASKRELNEQFF
cdr3_nt: TGTGCCAGCAAGAGGGAACTCAATGAGCAGTTCTTC